The rows below give T cell receptor beta chains drawn from one sample of a study of cytomegalovirus exposure and HLA in healthy donors. Produced via immunoSEQ multiplex PCR; TCRdb's table is partial and in-frame only. The table shows about 160,000 clones, with under 80% occurring only once. The sample comprised PBMCs. Source of these receptors: a man aged 35 to 55 in good health and CMV-seronegative. Both conserved end residues are part of each CDR3. D genes are given only for firm matches. Clone size is not always given. Where it is, it says once, few, many or a class for expanded clones.

clone size	V gene	CDR3 length	D gene	J gene	CDR3 DNA	CDR3 protein
-	TRBV5-4	13	-	TRBJ1-1	TGTGCCAGCAGCTTGAGTGAGGGAACTGAAGCTTTCTTT	CASSLSEGTEAFF
few	TRBV6-1	14	TRBD1	TRBJ2-2	TGTGCCAGCAGGGGACAGGGCGACACCGGGGAGCTGTTTTTT	CASRGQGDTGELFF
-	TRBV30	12	TRBD1	TRBJ1-1	TGTGCCCAGCACAGGGGGAACACTGAAGCTTTCTTT	CAQHRGNTEAFF
-	TRBV19	13	-	TRBJ2-7	TGTGCCAGTAGTATTGGGACTGGCTACGAGCAGTACTTC	CASSIGTGYEQYF
-	TRBV5-1	15	TRBD1	TRBJ1-1	TGCGCCAGCAGTAGGTCAGGGGGGATGAACACTGAAGCTTTCTTT	CASSRSGGMNTEAFF
-	TRBV27	13	-	TRBJ1-1	TGTGCCAGCAGGTACACAGAGAACACTGAAGCTTTCTTT	CASRYTENTEAFF
-	TRBV7-2	13	TRBD1	TRBJ2-7	TGTGCCAGCAACTGGGACAGATCCTACGAGCAGTACTTC	CASNWDRSYEQYF
-	TRBV5-4	14	TRBD1	TRBJ1-1	TGTGCCAGCAGCCGGGACAGGGGGAGCACTGAAGCTTTCTTT	CASSRDRGSTEAFF
few	TRBV7-8	16	-	TRBJ1-5	TGTGCCAGCAGCTCCGAACGGACTTCCCCTAATCAGCCCCAGCATTTT	CASSSERTSPNQPQHF
-	TRBV2	14	-	TRBJ1-2	TGTGCCAGCAGTGGACAGTTCTTCCCCTATGGCTACACCTTC	CASSGQFFPYGYTF
few	TRBV6-5	14	TRBD1	TRBJ2-2	TGTGCCAGCAGTCCGGGACAGGGTGGATGGGAGCTGTTTTTT	CASSPGQGGWELFF
-	TRBV5-6	14	-	TRBJ1-4	TGTGCCAGCAGCTTGGACAGGGTAACCGAAAAACTGTTTTTT	CASSLDRVTEKLFF
-	TRBV19	16	TRBD1	TRBJ1-6	TGTGCCAGTAGTATGGGGACAGACTCTTATAATTCACCCCTCCACTTT	CASSMGTDSYNSPLHF
-	TRBV7-6	13	-	TRBJ2-3	TGTGCCAGCGGGATGGACTCACCAGATACGCAGTATTTT	CASGMDSPDTQYF
once	TRBV9	16	TRBD2	TRBJ2-3	TGTGCCAGCAGTCACCCGGGGGGGGGAGTGGAAAATACGCAGTATTTT	CASSHPGGGVENTQYF
-	TRBV7-9	14	TRBD2	TRBJ2-3	TGTGCCAGTTCGAGCGGGGAGAGCACAGATACGCAGTATTTT	CASSSGESTDTQYF
-	TRBV4-1	14	-	TRBJ1-2	TGCGCCAGCAGCCTGATGAGGGCTGACTATGGCTACACCTTC	CASSLMRADYGYTF
few	TRBV7-2	16	TRBD2	TRBJ2-3	TGTGCCAGCAGCTTAGGCGGGGGGCCTAGCACAGATACGCAGTATTTT	CASSLGGGPSTDTQYF
once	TRBV29-1	13	-	TRBJ1-2	TGCAGCGGCGCGGTCCTCAGTAACTATGGCTACACCTTC	CSGAVLSNYGYTF
-	TRBV2	12	-	TRBJ2-2	TGTGCCAGCAGGACAGACACCGGGGAGCTGTTTTTT	CASRTDTGELFF
few	TRBV4-2	16	TRBD1	TRBJ1-1	TGTGCCAGCAGAACCGGGACAGGGTCCGGGGGCACTGAAGCTTTCTTT	CASRTGTGSGGTEAFF
-	TRBV9	14	TRBD1	TRBJ1-5	TGTGCCAGCAGGGCCGACAGGGAGGATCAGCCCCAGCATTTT	CASRADREDQPQHF
-	TRBV30	13	-	TRBJ1-1	TGTGCCTGGAGTGTACTAAGGGGGATTGAAGCTTTCTTT	CAWSVLRGIEAFF
once	TRBV30	15	TRBD2	TRBJ2-5	TGTGCCTGGAGTACCCACGGGGGGGCAGGCGAGACCCAGTACTTC	CAWSTHGGAGETQYF
-	TRBV27	16	TRBD1	TRBJ1-6	TGTGCCAGCAGTTTAAAGGGACAGCCCTATAATTCACCCCTCCACTTT	CASSLKGQPYNSPLHF
-	TRBV4-1	16	-	TRBJ1-5	TGCGCCAGCAGCCAGGAATACAACAGGGGCAATCAGCCCCAGCATTTT	CASSQEYNRGNQPQHF
-	TRBV5-1	15	-	TRBJ1-6	TGCGCCAGCAGCTCCCGGGACAACTATAATTCACCCCTCCACTTT	CASSSRDNYNSPLHF
-	TRBV7-9	14	TRBD1	TRBJ2-7	TGTGCCAGCAGCCACCGGGACAGACACTACGAGCAGTACTTC	CASSHRDRHYEQYF
-	TRBV12-5	15	-	TRBJ2-5	TGTGCTAGTGTACGCGACAGACGAGGTGGAGAGACCCAGTACTTC	CASVRDRRGGETQYF
-	TRBV19	13	-	TRBJ2-7	TGTGCCAGTAGTATGGGCATCCCCTACGAGCAGTACTTC	CASSMGIPYEQYF
-	TRBV2	12	-	TRBJ1-1	TGTGCCACCACAGAATTGAACACTGAAGCTTTCTTT	CATTELNTEAFF
-	TRBV30	14	TRBD1	TRBJ2-4	TGTGCCTGGGGAGACAGGGGGTCCCAAAACATTCAGTACTTC	CAWGDRGSQNIQYF
-	TRBV6-6	15	-	TRBJ2-4	TGTGCCAGCAGTTACCAGGTTAACACCAAAAACATTCAGTACTTC	CASSYQVNTKNIQYF
-	TRBV5-5	13	-	TRBJ1-1	TGTGCCAGCAGCATCCCCCGAGGAACTGAAGCTTTCTTT	CASSIPRGTEAFF
-	TRBV5-1	14	TRBD1	TRBJ1-5	TGCGCCAGCAGCCCCGGGACAGGGAATCAGCCCCAGCATTTT	CASSPGTGNQPQHF
-	TRBV14	13	TRBD1	TRBJ2-7	TGTGCCAGCAGCCACGACAGGGGCCACGAGCAGTACTTC	CASSHDRGHEQYF
-	TRBV6-6	15	-	TRBJ2-1	TGTGCCAGCAGTTCGCAGGGGGGAGGTCAAAATGAGCAGTTCTTC	CASSSQGGGQNEQFF
-	TRBV28	16	-	TRBJ2-7	TGTGCCATCTCCCCTTACAGGCCGTTGACCTCCTACGAGCAGTACTTC	CAISPYRPLTSYEQYF
-	TRBV5-1	13	TRBD1	TRBJ1-2	TGCGCCACCAGGGGGAAAACAGGGGACGGCTACACCTTC	CATRGKTGDGYTF
-	TRBV5-1	20	-	TRBJ1-3	TGCGCCAGCAGCTTCCGGACAGACGGCCCGTTCCAGTCCTCTGGAAACACCATATATTTT	CASSFRTDGPFQSSGNTIYF
-	TRBV7-9	13	-	TRBJ2-5	TGTGCCAGCAGCTTGGCCTTACAAGAGACCCAGTACTTC	CASSLALQETQYF
-	TRBV6-1	14	TRBD1	TRBJ2-3	TGTGCCAGCAGTGATAACAGGGGGCGGCTTGCGCAGTATTTT	CASSDNRGRLAQYF
-	TRBV7-3	16	TRBD2	TRBJ2-1	TGTGCCAGCAGCTGGGGGCCGAGCGGGGGGGCCCATGAGCAGTTCTTC	CASSWGPSGGAHEQFF
-	TRBV9	23	-	TRBJ2-6	TGTGCCAGCAGCGTAGCCCCCCCGCGCCCTGGGAGCGGATTTTTCTCTGGGGCCAACGTCCTGACTTTC	CASSVAPPRPGSGFFSGANVLTF
-	TRBV19	16	-	TRBJ2-7	TGTGCCAGTAGTATAGGCGAGGGACTTGGGTCCTACGAGCAGTACTTC	CASSIGEGLGSYEQYF
-	TRBV30	16	TRBD1	TRBJ1-1	TGTGCCTGGCAAAATACCAGGGACAGATTTAACACTGAAGCTTTCTTT	CAWQNTRDRFNTEAFF